One and the same sample provided the 9 T cell receptor beta chains below, sequenced in a study of T-cell reconstitution after alpha-beta-depleted transplantation in children. During its preparation, the TCRbeta library received unique molecular identifiers. TCRdb ran MiXCR on the PCR reads and lists one entry per CDR3 protein. In the table there are a few hundred thousand distinct CDR3 sequences, around 10% of which are singletons. Sequenced material: PBMCs, taken before TCRalphabeta/CD19-depleted stem cell transplant. The receptors stem from a boy under three years old with acute myeloid leukemia, due to receive a stem cell transplant.

The sample holds many counts of this clonotype. This chain connects TRBV9 to TRBJ2-2; the D gene is possibly TRBD1 (6 bases). This CDR3 has 13 amino acids. Deletions cut 4 bases from V and 6 bases from J, with 10 bases between. CDR1 SGDLS and CDR2 YYNGEE come from the germline V gene. The DNA for the CDR3 is TGTGCCAGCAGCCCCCAGGGGCCCGGGGAGCTGTTTTTT. The encoded protein is CASSPQGPGELFF.

Worth noting for this clonotype: This CDR3 is missing its conserved last phenylalanine or tryptophan, likely due to a read error. The gene calls are TRBV28 and TRBJ1-5, with D possibly matching TRBD1 (6 bases). Germline CDR1 is MDHEN and CDR2 is SYDVKM. This CDR3 is 14 amino acids long. V lost 3 bases to trimming and J lost 4 bases, with 10 bases between them. This CDR3 is CASSFRTVNQPQHV. The CDR3 nucleotides read TGTGCCAGCAGTTTCCGGACAGTTAATCAGCCCCAGCATGTT.

This clonotype was counted ten times or more. The chain has TRBV5-1 and TRBJ2-1, with 7 bases aligning to TRBD2. This CDR3 is built from 16 residues. J gave up 4 bases and V 2 bases, and 9 bases lay outside the gene matches. The V gene's germline CDR1 is SGHRS and CDR2 YFSETQ. The CDR3 sequence: CASSFRGSSGYNEQFF. DNA for the CDR3: TGCGCCAGCAGCTTTCGCGGTTCTAGCGGTTACAATGAGCAGTTCTTC. Full variable domain (missing parts from reference TRBV5-1 and TRBJ2-1): KAGVTQTPRYLIKTRGQQVTLSCSPISGHRSVSWYQQTPGQGLQFLFEYFSETQRNKGNFPGRFSGRQFSNSRSEMNVSTLELGDSALYLCASSFRGSSGYNEQFFGPGTRLTVL.

The chain is built from TRBV28 and TRBJ2-5, with D uncertain. Trimming left V 2 bases short and J 4 bases short, with 17 bases between. In germline, CDR1 is MDHEN, CDR2 SYDVKM. This CDR3 contains 16 residues. CDR3 sequence reads: CASSLQVAPLGETQYF. The CDR3 DNA reads TGTGCCAGCAGTTTACAGGTAGCTCCCCTGGGAGAGACCCAGTACTTC.

This clonotype occurred many times. The rearrangement joins TRBV2 to TRBJ2-1; 12 bases fit TRBD2. Germline loops: CDR1 SNHLY, CDR2 FYNNEI. The length of the CDR3 is 17 residues. The V and J ends lost 6 bases and 7 bases, in that order; junction bases with no gene match: 13. The CDR3 nucleotides are TGTGCCAGCAGAGAGACCTTACTAGCGGGAGGAGTGAATGAGCAGTTCTTC. Translation gives CASRETLLAGGVNEQFF.

This clonotype was seen at least ten times. The chain uses TRBV11-2 and TRBJ2-3, with 9 bases that match TRBD2. Per germline, CDR1 SGHAT and CDR2 FQNNGV. This CDR3 comprises 16 residues. The J segment lost 6 bases and the V segment lost 8 bases, leaving 15 bases of the junction unmatched. The CDR3 region is CASLDRGGRAYDTQYF. CDR3 in DNA: TGTGCCAGCTTAGATCGTGGCGGGAGGGCCTACGATACGCAGTATTTT. The variable domain in full, completed from reference TRBV11-2 and TRBJ2-3, reads EAGVAQSPRYKIIEKRQSVAFWCNPISGHATLYWYQQILGQGPKLLIQFQNNGVVDDSQLPKDRFSAERLKGVDSTLKIQPAKLEDSAVYLCASLDRGGRAYDTQYFGPGTRLTVL.

Many counts were recorded for this clonotype. The rearrangement uses TRBV7-2 and TRBJ2-7, with D uncertain. Trimming pared 4 bases from V and 2 bases from J, leaving 18 bases between. This CDR3 has 16 amino acids. The germline CDR1 and CDR2 sequences are SGHTA and FQGNSA. This CDR3 is CASSSRKFAVTYEQYF. CDR3 sequence (DNA): TGTGCCAGCAGCTCCCGTAAATTCGCAGTCACCTACGAGCAGTACTTC.

This clonotype was counted at least ten times. The V and J genes are TRBV28 and TRBJ1-4, with D unresolved. This CDR3 region has 14 residues. The germline V and J ends were trimmed by 2 bases and 1 base, with 5 bases remaining between them. Germline V CDR1 and CDR2: MDHEN, SYDVKM. This CDR3 is CASSLTGTNEKLFF. Written as DNA, the CDR3 is TGTGCCAGCAGTTTAACCGGAACTAATGAAAAACTGTTTTTT.

This clonotype showed up many times. This chain links TRBV18 with TRBJ2-1, with D perhaps TRBD1 (6 bases). V gave up 3 bases and J gave up 4 bases, with 13 bases separating them. CDR1 is KGHSH, CDR2 LQKENI, per germline. The CDR3 is 15 residues long. The DNA of the CDR3 is TGTGCCAGCTCACCGAACAGGGAACAGTACAATGAGCAGTTCTTC. Its translation: CASSPNREQYNEQFF.